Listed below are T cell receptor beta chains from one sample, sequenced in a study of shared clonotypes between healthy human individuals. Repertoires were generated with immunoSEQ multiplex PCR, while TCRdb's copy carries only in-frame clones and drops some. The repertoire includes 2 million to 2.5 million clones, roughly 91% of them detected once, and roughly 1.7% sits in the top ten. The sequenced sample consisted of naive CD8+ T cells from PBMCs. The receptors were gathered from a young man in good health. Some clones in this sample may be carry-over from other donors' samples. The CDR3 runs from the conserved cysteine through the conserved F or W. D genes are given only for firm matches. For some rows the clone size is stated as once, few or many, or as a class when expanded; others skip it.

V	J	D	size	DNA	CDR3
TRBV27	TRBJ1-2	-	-	TGTGCCAGCAGTACCCTGCCAACCAACTATGGCTACACCTTC	CASSTLPTNYGYTF
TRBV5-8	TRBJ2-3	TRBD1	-	TGTGCCAGCAGCCCCGGGACAGGGGCGGATACGCAGTATTTT	CASSPGTGADTQYF
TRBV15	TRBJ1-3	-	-	TGTGCCACCAGCACTACGAGGACATTCTTCTCTGGAAACACCATATATTTT	CATSTTRTFFSGNTIYF
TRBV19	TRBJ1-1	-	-	TGTGCCAGTAGTACCCCGGGACATAAAGCCACTGAAGCTTTCTTT	CASSTPGHKATEAFF
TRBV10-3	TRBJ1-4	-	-	TGTGCCATCAGTGAGAATCGGGGGGCAACTAATGAAAAACTGTTTTTT	CAISENRGATNEKLFF
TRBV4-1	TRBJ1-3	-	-	TGCGCCAGCAGCCAAGGGGTCGGAAGAGGAAACACCATATATTTT	CASSQGVGRGNTIYF
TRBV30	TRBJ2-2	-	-	TGTGCCTGGAGTGTATCCGCGGGGGAGCTGTTTTTT	CAWSVSAGELFF
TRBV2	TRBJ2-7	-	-	TGTGCCAGCAGTGAAGGAGGGGGGGACTACGAGCAGTACTTC	CASSEGGGDYEQYF
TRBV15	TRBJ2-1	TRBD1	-	TGTGCCACCAGCAGAGTTGTCACAGGGGGAAATGAGCAGTTCTTC	CATSRVVTGGNEQFF
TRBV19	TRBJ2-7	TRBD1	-	TGTGCCAGTAGTAAGGACAGGGGGTGGGAGCAGTACTTC	CASSKDRGWEQYF
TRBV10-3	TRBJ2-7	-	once	TGTGCCATCTCCGAGGGTCTCGGCGACCCCTACGAGCAGTACTTC	CAISEGLGDPYEQYF
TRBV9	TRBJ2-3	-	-	TGTGCCAGCAGCCGCTCGAATCATACGCAGTATTTT	CASSRSNHTQYF
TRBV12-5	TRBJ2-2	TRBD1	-	TGTGCTAGTGGTCCGGACAGGGGGGTAGCCGGGGAGCTGTTTTTT	CASGPDRGVAGELFF
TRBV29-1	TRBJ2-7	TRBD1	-	TGCAGCGTTGGGGACAGCTACGAGCAGTACTTC	CSVGDSYEQYF
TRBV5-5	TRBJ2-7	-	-	TGTGCCAGCAGCTTCGACTCCTACGAGCAGTACTTC	CASSFDSYEQYF
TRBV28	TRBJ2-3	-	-	TGTGCCAGCAGTTTATGGGCTAGCCCCACAGATACGCAGTATTTT	CASSLWASPTDTQYF
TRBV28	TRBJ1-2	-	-	TGTGCCAGCAGTCCAACACAGGGTTCCCCCTATGGCTACACCTTC	CASSPTQGSPYGYTF
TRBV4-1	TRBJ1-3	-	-	TGCGCCAGCAGCGCGGTCGGGGCTGGAAACACCATATATTTT	CASSAVGAGNTIYF
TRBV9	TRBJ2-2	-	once	TGTGCCAGCAGCGTAGATCGGGTTGGGGGCAACACCGGGGAGCTGTTTTTT	CASSVDRVGGNTGELFF
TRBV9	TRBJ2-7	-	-	TGTGCCAGCAGCGTAGGCCTTGGACTGACCTACGAGCAGTACTTC	CASSVGLGLTYEQYF
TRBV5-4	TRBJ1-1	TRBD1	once	TGTGCCAGCAGCTTGGAAGAGGGGGCAGTGGGCACTGAAGCTTTCTTT	CASSLEEGAVGTEAFF
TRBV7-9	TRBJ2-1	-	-	TGTGCCAGCAGCCACACGGGACTCTACAATGAGCAGTTCTTC	CASSHTGLYNEQFF
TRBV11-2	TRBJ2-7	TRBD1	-	TGTGCCAGCAGCTCTCGGGACAGGGGATCCTACGAGCAGTACTTC	CASSSRDRGSYEQYF
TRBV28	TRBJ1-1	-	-	TGTGCCAGCAGTCCAAGACCCCAGCGGGCTGAAGCTTTCTTT	CASSPRPQRAEAFF
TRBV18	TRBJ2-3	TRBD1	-	TGTGCCAGCTCACCACTCAGGACAGGGGGCACAGATACGCAGTATTTT	CASSPLRTGGTDTQYF
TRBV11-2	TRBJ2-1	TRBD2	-	TGTGCCAGCAGCCCCGTACTAGCGGGATATAATGAGCAGTTCTTC	CASSPVLAGYNEQFF
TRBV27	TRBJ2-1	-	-	TGTGCCAGCACCCGCGGGACAAATTACAATGAGCAGTTCTTC	CASTRGTNYNEQFF